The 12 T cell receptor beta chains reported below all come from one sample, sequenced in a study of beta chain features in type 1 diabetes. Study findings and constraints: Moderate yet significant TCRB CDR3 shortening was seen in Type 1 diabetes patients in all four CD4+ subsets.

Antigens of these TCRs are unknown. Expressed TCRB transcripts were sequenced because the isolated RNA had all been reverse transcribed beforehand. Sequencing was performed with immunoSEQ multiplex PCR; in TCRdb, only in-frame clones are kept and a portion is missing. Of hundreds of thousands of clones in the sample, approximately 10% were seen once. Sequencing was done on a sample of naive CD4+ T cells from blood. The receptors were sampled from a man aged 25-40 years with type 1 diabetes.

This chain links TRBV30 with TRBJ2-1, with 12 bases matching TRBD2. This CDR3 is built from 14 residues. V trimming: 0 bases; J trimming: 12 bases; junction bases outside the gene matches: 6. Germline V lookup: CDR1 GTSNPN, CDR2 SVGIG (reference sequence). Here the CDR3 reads CAWSVRLAGGWQFF. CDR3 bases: TGTGCCTGGAGTGTAAGGCTAGCGGGGGGGTGGCAGTTCTTC.

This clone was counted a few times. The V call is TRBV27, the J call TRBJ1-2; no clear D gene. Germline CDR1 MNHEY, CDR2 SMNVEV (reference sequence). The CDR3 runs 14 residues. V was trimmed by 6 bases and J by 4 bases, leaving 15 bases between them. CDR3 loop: CASRDSGPAYGYTF. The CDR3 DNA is TGTGCCAGCAGAGACTCCGGTCCGGCCTATGGCTACACCTTC.

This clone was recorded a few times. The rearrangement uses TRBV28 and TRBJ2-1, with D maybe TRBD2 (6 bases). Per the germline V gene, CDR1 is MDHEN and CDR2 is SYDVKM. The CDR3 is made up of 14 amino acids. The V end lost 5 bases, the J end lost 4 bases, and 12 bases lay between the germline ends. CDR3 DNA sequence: TGTGCCAGCAGTCAACCGGGGGTTTACAATGAGCAGTTCTTC. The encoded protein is CASSQPGVYNEQFF.

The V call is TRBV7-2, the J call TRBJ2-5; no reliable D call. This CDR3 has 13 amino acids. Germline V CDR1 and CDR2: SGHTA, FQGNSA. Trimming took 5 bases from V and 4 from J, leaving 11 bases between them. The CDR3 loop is CASSMTPSETQYF. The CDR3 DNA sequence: TGTGCCAGCAGCATGACACCTTCAGAGACCCAGTACTTC.

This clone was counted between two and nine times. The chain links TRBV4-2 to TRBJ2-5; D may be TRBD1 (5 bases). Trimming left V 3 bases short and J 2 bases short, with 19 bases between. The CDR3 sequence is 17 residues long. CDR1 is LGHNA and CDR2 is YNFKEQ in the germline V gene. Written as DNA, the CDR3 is TGTGCCAGCAGCCAGGCTTTACGACAGACTTTACAAGAGACCCAGTACTTC. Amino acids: CASSQALRQTLQETQYF.

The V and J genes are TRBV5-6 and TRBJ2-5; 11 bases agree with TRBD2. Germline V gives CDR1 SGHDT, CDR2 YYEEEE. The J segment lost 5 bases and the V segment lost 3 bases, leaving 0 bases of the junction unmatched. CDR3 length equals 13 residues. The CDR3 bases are TGTGCCAGCAGCTCTAGCGGGGGGGAGACCCAGTACTTC. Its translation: CASSSSGGETQYF.

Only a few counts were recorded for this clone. The chain's CDR3 is CASSLQETQYF. The CDR3 coding sequence is TGTGCCAGCAGCTTGCAAGAGACCCAGTACTTC. This chain uses TRBV6-1 with TRBJ2-5, with D unclear. Germline loops: CDR1 MNHNS, CDR2 SASEGT. CDR3 length: 11 residues. The V end was cut by 6 bases, the J end by 2 bases, with 4 bases between.

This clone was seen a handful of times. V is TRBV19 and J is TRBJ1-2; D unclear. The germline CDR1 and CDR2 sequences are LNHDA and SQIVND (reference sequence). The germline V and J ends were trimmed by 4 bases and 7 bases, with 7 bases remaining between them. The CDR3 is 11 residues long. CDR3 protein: CASSTGSGYTF. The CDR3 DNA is TGTGCCAGTAGTACAGGTAGTGGCTACACCTTC.

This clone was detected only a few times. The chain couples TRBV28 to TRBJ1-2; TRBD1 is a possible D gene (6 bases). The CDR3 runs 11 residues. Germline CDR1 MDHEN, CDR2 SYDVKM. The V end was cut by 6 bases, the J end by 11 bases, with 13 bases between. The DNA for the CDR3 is TGTGCCAGCAGGGCCGGACAGCCGTACACCTTC. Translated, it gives CASRAGQPYTF.

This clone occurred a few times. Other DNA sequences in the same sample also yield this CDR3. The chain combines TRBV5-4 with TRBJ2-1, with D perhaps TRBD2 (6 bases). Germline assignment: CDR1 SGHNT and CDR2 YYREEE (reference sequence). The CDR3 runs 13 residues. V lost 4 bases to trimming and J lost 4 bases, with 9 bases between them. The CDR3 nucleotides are TGTGCCAGCAGCCCGGGACTTTACAATGAGCAGTTCTTC. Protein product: CASSPGLYNEQFF.

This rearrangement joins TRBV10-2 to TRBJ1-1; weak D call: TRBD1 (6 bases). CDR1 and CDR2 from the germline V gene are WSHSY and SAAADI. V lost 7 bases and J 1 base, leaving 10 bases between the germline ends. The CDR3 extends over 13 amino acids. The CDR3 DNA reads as TGCGCCAGCAAGGGACAACCGAACACTGAAGCTTTCTTT. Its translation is CASKGQPNTEAFF.

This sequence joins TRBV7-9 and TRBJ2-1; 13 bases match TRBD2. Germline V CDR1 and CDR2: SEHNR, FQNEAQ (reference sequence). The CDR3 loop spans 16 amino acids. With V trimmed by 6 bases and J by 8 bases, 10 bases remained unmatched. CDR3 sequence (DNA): TGTGCCAGCAGTTCCCCGGGGACTAGCGGGGCCTATGAGCAGTTCTTC. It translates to CASSSPGTSGAYEQFF.